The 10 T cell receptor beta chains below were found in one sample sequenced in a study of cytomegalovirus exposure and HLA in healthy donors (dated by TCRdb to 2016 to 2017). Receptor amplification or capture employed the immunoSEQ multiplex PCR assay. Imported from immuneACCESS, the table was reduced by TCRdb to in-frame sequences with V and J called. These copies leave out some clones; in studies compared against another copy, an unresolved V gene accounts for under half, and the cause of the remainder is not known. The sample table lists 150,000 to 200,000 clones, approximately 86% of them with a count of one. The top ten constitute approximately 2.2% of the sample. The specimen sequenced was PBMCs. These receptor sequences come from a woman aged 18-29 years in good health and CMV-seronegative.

In DNA, the CDR3 is TGTGCCAGCAGCCTCCCTGGTAGGAGCTATGAGCAGTTCTTC. This sequence encodes CASSLPGRSYEQFF. V and J are TRBV5-4 and TRBJ2-1; D ambiguous. Germline V CDR1 and CDR2: SGHNT, YYREEE (reference sequence). V lost 4 bases, J lost 8 bases, and 16 bases lay in between. There are 14 residues in the CDR3.

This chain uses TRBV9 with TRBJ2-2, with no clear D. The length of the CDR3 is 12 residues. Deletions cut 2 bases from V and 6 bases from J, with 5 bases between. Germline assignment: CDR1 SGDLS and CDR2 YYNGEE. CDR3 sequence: CASSVGPGELFF. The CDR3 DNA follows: TGTGCCAGCAGCGTCGGTCCCGGGGAGCTGTTTTTT.

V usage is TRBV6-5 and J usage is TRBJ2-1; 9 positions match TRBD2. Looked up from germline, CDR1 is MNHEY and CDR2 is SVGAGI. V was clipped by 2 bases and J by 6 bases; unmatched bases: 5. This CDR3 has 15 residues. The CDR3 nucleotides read TGTGCCAGCAGTTACGGAGGACTAGCGCTCAATGAGCAGTTCTTC. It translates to CASSYGGLALNEQFF.

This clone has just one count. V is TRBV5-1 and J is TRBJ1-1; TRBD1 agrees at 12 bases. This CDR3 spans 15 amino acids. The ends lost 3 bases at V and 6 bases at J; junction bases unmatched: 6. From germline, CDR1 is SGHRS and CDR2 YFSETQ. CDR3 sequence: CASSSYGTGGSEAFF. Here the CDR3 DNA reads TGCGCCAGCAGCTCGTACGGGACAGGGGGCTCTGAAGCTTTCTTT.

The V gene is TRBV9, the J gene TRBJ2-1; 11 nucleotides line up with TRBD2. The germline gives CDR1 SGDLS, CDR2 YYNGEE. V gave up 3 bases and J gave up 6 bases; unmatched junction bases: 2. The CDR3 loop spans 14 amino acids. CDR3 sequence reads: CASSASGGFNEQFF. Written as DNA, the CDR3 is TGTGCCAGCAGCGCTAGCGGGGGGTTCAATGAGCAGTTCTTC.

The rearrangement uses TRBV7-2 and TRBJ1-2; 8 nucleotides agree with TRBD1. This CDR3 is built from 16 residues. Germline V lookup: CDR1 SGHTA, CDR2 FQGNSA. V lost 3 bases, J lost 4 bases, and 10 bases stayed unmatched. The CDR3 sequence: CASSFLGTGGFYGYTF. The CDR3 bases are TGTGCCAGCAGCTTCCTAGGGACAGGTGGCTTCTATGGCTACACCTTC.

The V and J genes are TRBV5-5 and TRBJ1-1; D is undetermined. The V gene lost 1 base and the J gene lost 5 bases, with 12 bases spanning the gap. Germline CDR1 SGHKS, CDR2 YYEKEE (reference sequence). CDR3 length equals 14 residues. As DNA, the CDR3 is TGTGCCAGCAGCTTGCAGGCCGGAGGTACTGAAGCTTTCTTT. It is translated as CASSLQAGGTEAFF.

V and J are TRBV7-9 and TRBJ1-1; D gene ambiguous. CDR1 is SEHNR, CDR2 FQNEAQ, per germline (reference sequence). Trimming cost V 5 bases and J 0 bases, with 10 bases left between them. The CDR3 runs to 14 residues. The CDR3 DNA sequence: TGTGCCAGCAGCCCCCAGATCTTGAACACTGAAGCTTTCTTT. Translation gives CASSPQILNTEAFF.

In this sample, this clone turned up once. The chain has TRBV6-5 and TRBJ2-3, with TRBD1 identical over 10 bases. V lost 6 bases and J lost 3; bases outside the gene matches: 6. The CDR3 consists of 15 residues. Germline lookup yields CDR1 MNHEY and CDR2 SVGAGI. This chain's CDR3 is CASSRQGASTDTQYF. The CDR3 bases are TGTGCCAGCAGCCGACAGGGGGCGTCGACAGATACGCAGTATTTT.

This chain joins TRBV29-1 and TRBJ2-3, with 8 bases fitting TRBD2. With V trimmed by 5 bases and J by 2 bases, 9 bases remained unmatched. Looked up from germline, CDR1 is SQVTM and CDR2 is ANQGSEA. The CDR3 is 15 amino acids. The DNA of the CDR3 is TGCAGCGTTTACCCTCTAGCGGGCTTCACAGATACGCAGTATTTT. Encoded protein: CSVYPLAGFTDTQYF.